This T cell receptor beta chain was identified in a study of blood T cell repertoires in COVID-19. Study information: Nucleic acid was either cDNA or gDNA, and it came from T cells, B-cell-depleted T cells, or PBMCs.

Here immunoSEQ multiplex PCR was the method, and the copy in TCRdb shows in-frame clones only, minus some. This table holds some 380,000 clones, about 87% found once. The CDR3 is made up of 16 amino acids. V was clipped by 3 bases and J by 3 bases; unmatched bases: 6. Germline assignment: CDR1 KGHSH and CDR2 LQKENI. Participants reported their clinical history, and cohort assignment relied on those reports. The sample consisted of PBMCs or T cells enriched from blood (not recorded which). The chain is built from TRBV18 and TRBJ1-1, with TRBD1 identical over 11 bases. The TCR comes from a man aged 25-40 years who had recovered from COVID-19. CDR3 nucleotides: TGTGCCAGCTCACCTACCCCGGGACAGGGGGACACTGAAGCTTTCTTT. This translates into CASSPTPGQGDTEAFF. The whole variable domain, remainder taken from reference TRBV18 and TRBJ1-1, is NAGVMQNPRHLVRRRGQEARLRCSPMKGHSHVYWYRQLPEEGLKFMVYLQKENIIDESGMPKERFSAEFPKEGPSILRIQQVVRGDSAAYFCASSPTPGQGDTEAFFGQGTRLTVV.